Following are 17 T cell receptor beta chains from one sample sequenced in a study of blood T cell repertoires in COVID-19. TCRdb keeps only in-frame clones here, not all; method: immunoSEQ multiplex PCR. This table holds about 370,000 clones, 80% to 90% found once. The material sequenced was PBMCs or T cells enriched from blood (not recorded which). The receptors come from a man aged 18 to 29 who had recovered from COVID-19.

This chain links TRBV7-2 with TRBJ1-6; D remains ambiguous. Germline lookup yields CDR1 SGHTA and CDR2 FQGNSA. The CDR3 is 15 amino acids. Trimming left V 1 base short and J 6 bases short, with 10 bases between. In DNA form, the CDR3 reads TGTGCCAGCAGCTTAGTGGCTGGTGTTAATTCACCCCTCCACTTT. This gives the protein CASSLVAGVNSPLHF. Using reference TRBV7-2 and TRBJ1-6 for the parts outside the CDR3, the full variable domain is GAGVSQSPSNKVTEKGKDVELRCDPISGHTALYWYRQSLGQGLEFLIYFQGNSAPDKSGLPSDRFSAERTGGSVSTLTIQRTQQEDSAVYLCASSLVAGVNSPLHFGNGTRLTVT.

In its sample, this clone was seen a few times. This chain connects TRBV3-1 (or the pseudogene TRBV3-2) to TRBJ1-1, with TRBD1 as a possible D gene (6 bases). CDR3 length: 15 residues. The germline V gene encodes CDR1 LGHDT and CDR2 YNNKEL (reference sequence). Trimming removed 0 bases from V and 5 bases from J, with 13 bases in between. The CDR3: CASSQDLGARTEAFF. CDR3 sequence (DNA): TGTGCCAGCAGCCAAGACTTGGGGGCGCGGACTGAAGCTTTCTTT.

V and J are TRBV2 and TRBJ1-1; D not certain. Germline CDR1 and CDR2: SNHLY and FYNNEI. The germline V and J ends were trimmed by 4 bases and 3 bases, with 6 bases remaining between them. This CDR3 is 12 amino acids long. The CDR3, as DNA: TGTGCCAGCAGTGTAATATACACTGAAGCTTTCTTT. This gives the protein CASSVIYTEAFF.

The V gene is TRBV7-9, the J gene TRBJ1-3; no firm D call. Trimming pared 2 bases from V and 1 base from J, leaving 18 bases between. The CDR3 spans 18 residues. Germline V gives CDR1 SEHNR, CDR2 FQNEAQ (reference sequence). CDR3 amino acids: CASSLYRGRHYSGNTIYF. In nucleotides, the CDR3 is TGTGCCAGCAGCTTATATCGTGGCCGCCACTATTCTGGAAACACCATATATTTT.

This clone was observed a single time. This same CDR3 is encoded by further DNA sequences in the sample. This chain connects TRBV7-2 to TRBJ2-3; the D gene is possibly TRBD2 (6 bases). CDR3 length: 13 residues. V lost 3 bases and J lost 5, with 9 bases in between. In germline, CDR1 is SGHTA, CDR2 FQGNSA. CDR3 region: CASSLTSGDTQYF. The CDR3 DNA is TGTGCCAGCAGCTTGACTAGTGGAGATACGCAGTATTTT. Full variable domain (missing parts from reference TRBV7-2 and TRBJ2-3): GAGVSQSPSNKVTEKGKDVELRCDPISGHTALYWYRQSLGQGLEFLIYFQGNSAPDKSGLPSDRFSAERTGGSVSTLTIQRTQQEDSAVYLCASSLTSGDTQYFGPGTRLTVL.

The chain has TRBV19 and TRBJ1-1, with TRBD1 identical over 10 bases. After removal of 7 bases from V and 0 bases from J, the junction contained 17 bases not matched to a gene. Germline V lookup: CDR1 LNHDA, CDR2 SQIVND (reference sequence). The CDR3 is made up of 19 amino acids. The CDR3 region has the DNA TGTGCCAGTAAGGCGGTGGGGTGGGGCGGACAGGGGGTGAACACTGAAGCTTTCTTT. As protein: CASKAVGWGGQGVNTEAFF.

V gene TRBV5-1 combines with J gene TRBJ2-3; 8 bases align to TRBD2. After removal of 4 bases from V and 7 bases from J, the junction contained 11 bases not matched to a gene. Germline CDR1 and CDR2: SGHRS and YFSETQ. The CDR3 is made up of 15 amino acids. CDR3 in DNA: TGCGCCAGCAGCCAACGAGCGGGAGAGGGAAATACGCAGTATTTT. It specifies CASSQRAGEGNTQYF.

The CDR3 reads CASSREQGVGFNSPLHF. CDR3 DNA sequence: TGTGCCAGCAGCCGAGAACAGGGAGTGGGATTTAATTCACCCCTCCACTTT. The chain carries TRBV28 and TRBJ1-6; TRBD1 might be the D (6 bases). Trimming took off 6 bases at V and 6 bases at J, with 21 bases between the two ends. The CDR3 loop spans 17 amino acids. Germline CDR1 is MDHEN and CDR2 is SYDVKM.

V and J are TRBV7-9 and TRBJ1-2, with TRBD1 matching over 8 bases. The CDR3 consists of 17 residues. The V gene's germline CDR1 is SEHNR and CDR2 FQNEAQ (reference sequence). V shed 5 bases, J shed 0 bases, and the junction held 11 bases outside the gene matches. The CDR3 loop reads CASSLRAQGAPNYGYTF. The CDR3 nucleotides read TGTGCCAGCAGCCTCCGGGCCCAGGGGGCCCCTAACTATGGCTACACCTTC.

The chain is built from TRBV15 and TRBJ2-3; 11 nucleotides line up with TRBD1. Germline V gives CDR1 LNHNV, CDR2 YYDKDF (reference sequence). V was clipped by 5 bases and J by 5 bases; unmatched bases: 6. CDR3 length: 15 residues. The chain's CDR3 is CATSPGQGALDTQYF. CDR3 DNA sequence: TGTGCCACCAGCCCAGGACAGGGGGCGTTAGATACGCAGTATTTT.

This clone was detected once. The chain recombines TRBV6-2 or TRBV6-3 with TRBJ2-3; 9 nucleotides align to TRBD1. The CDR3 sequence is 18 residues long. The V segment lost 4 bases and the J segment 3 bases; nucleotides outside the gene matches: 14. Germline V lookup: CDR1 MNHEY, CDR2 SVGEGT. CDR3 in DNA: TGTGCCAGCAGTTCATATCATATAACCGGGACAGGGACAGATACGCAGTATTTT. This encodes CASSSYHITGTGTDTQYF.

The rearrangement joins TRBV3-1 (or the pseudogene TRBV3-2) to TRBJ1-2, with 7 bases aligning to TRBD1. The junction had 10 bases not matched to a gene; V was cut back by 3 bases and J by 6 bases. Germline CDR1 reads LGHDT; CDR2 reads YNNKEL (reference sequence). CDR3 length: 15 residues. In DNA, the CDR3 is TGTGCCAGCAGCCATCTAAAGTCAGGGGGAGATGGCTACACCTTC. Its translation: CASSHLKSGGDGYTF.

The chain is built from TRBV19 and TRBJ2-2; maybe TRBD2 (6 bases). Germline CDR1 LNHDA, CDR2 SQIVND (reference sequence). The CDR3 runs to 14 residues. V was clipped by 3 bases and J by 5 bases, with 10 bases between them. CDR3 sequence (DNA): TGTGCCAGTAGTATCCCCGGGACTACCGGGGAGCTGTTTTTT. Translating it yields CASSIPGTTGELFF.

As concerns this clone: This CDR3 is also generated by other DNA sequences in the sample. The CDR3, as DNA: TGTGCCAGCAGCGGGGGACTAGCGGCCCAAGAGACCCAGTACTTC. This gives the protein CASSGGLAAQETQYF. The chain recombines TRBV9 with TRBJ2-5; 11 bases fit TRBD2. CDR1 SGDLS and CDR2 YYNGEE come from the germline V gene. The trim removed 3 bases at V and 1 base at J, leaving 2 bases unmatched. The CDR3 loop spans 15 amino acids.

The chain has TRBV5-5 and TRBJ2-5; weak D call: TRBD1 (5 bases). The CDR3 totals 16 residues. V lost 0 bases and J 2 bases, leaving 14 bases between the germline ends. The germline CDR1 and CDR2 sequences are SGHKS and YYEKEE (reference sequence). The CDR3 bases are TGTGCCAGCAGCTTGGCGGTAGGGGCCACACAAGAGACCCAGTACTTC. The encoded protein is CASSLAVGATQETQYF.

J is TRBJ2-7 and V is TRBV29-1; 8 nucleotides line up with TRBD1. Germline CDR1 reads SQVTM; CDR2 reads ANQGSEA. V gave up 6 bases and J gave up 4 bases; unmatched junction bases: 8. This CDR3 comprises 13 residues. The CDR3 loop reads CSVLGTGMYEQYF. The CDR3 nucleotides read TGCAGCGTCCTAGGGACAGGCATGTACGAGCAGTACTTC.

This chain connects TRBV28 to TRBJ1-2; 7 bases fit TRBD1. Germline CDR1 is MDHEN and CDR2 is SYDVKM. CDR3 size: 14 residues. With 5 bases clipped from V and 6 bases from J, the junction kept 9 bases outside the gene matches. The chain's CDR3 is CASSNPTGLDGYTF. The DNA for the CDR3 is TGTGCCAGCAGTAACCCGACAGGGTTAGATGGCTACACCTTC.